These 21 T cell receptor beta chains share one sample of origin, sequenced in a study of vaccination effects on CD4 cells after COVID-19. Their recognized antigens are unknown. The assay was immunoSEQ multiplex PCR, and TCRdb's table has in-frame clones only and misses some. The sample includes tens of thousands of clones, around 70% of them seen just once. Before sequencing, viral peptide pools were used by the ViraFEST assay to expand antigen-specific CD4+ T cells. With about ten days of culture completed, CD4+ T cells were isolated. Absence of prior SARS-CoV-2 infection characterized the vaccine recipients, who showed negative nucleocapsid antibodies. The specimen was CD4+ T cells from PBMCs cultured with SARS-CoV-2 spike peptides, collected before COVID-19 vaccination. These receptors all stem from a human donor who received a COVID-19 vaccine.

This clone was picked up one time. V is TRBV28 and J is TRBJ2-7; maybe TRBD2 (6 bases). Germline CDR1 reads MDHEN; CDR2 reads SYDVKM. Deletions cut 1 base from V and 2 bases from J, with 12 bases between. CDR3 length: 15 residues. CDR3: CASSLFLTGAYEQYF. DNA of the CDR3: TGTGCCAGCAGTTTATTTCTGACGGGGGCCTACGAGCAGTACTTC.

The chain couples TRBV2 to TRBJ2-1, with 13 bases that match TRBD2. The CDR3 totals 14 residues. The V gene end was trimmed by 6 bases and the J gene end by 5 bases; junction bases not matched to a gene: 1. Germline loops: CDR1 SNHLY, CDR2 FYNNEI. This CDR3 reads CASRGLAGHNEQFF. CDR3 nucleotide sequence: TGTGCCAGCAGGGGACTAGCGGGACACAATGAGCAGTTCTTC.

The V gene is TRBV10-2, the J gene TRBJ2-7, with D tentatively TRBD1 (5 bases). The CDR3 covers 14 residues. Trimming cost V 5 bases and J 2 bases, with 13 bases left between them. The germline V gene encodes CDR1 WSHSY and CDR2 SAAADI. In DNA form, the CDR3 reads TGCGCCAGCAGTTTTCAACAGGAGACCTACGAGCAGTACTTC. Its protein product is CASSFQQETYEQYF.

This chain connects TRBV2 to TRBJ2-5, with a weak D call TRBD2 (6 bases). Germline V gene sequence: CDR1 SNHLY, CDR2 FYNNEI. The CDR3 has 13 residues. With 6 bases removed from V and 5 bases from J, the gap between germline ends came to 13 bases. The CDR3 DNA reads TGTGCCAGCAGCCTGCGGAGGGGCGAGACCCAGTACTTC. Its translation is CASSLRRGETQYF.

The sample holds one count of this clone. This sequence joins TRBV20-1 and TRBJ1-2; D unresolved. CDR1 DFQATT and CDR2 SNEGSKA come from the germline V gene (reference sequence). Deletions cut 3 bases from V and 5 bases from J, with 7 bases between. There are 11 residues in the CDR3. CDR3 sequence (DNA): TGCAGTGCTAGGCCGGATTATGGCTACACCTTC. Translation gives CSARPDYGYTF.

This chain links TRBV5-1 with TRBJ1-3; D gene ambiguous. The V and J ends lost 3 bases and 0 bases respectively, with 16 bases between them. Germline-derived CDR1 and CDR2 are SGHRS and YFSETQ. This CDR3 comprises 17 residues. The CDR3 DNA reads as TGCGCCAGCAGCTCGATCGGGCAGGCCTTCTCTGGAAACACCATATATTTT. Amino acids: CASSSIGQAFSGNTIYF.

The chain joins TRBV5-3 to TRBJ2-2; TRBD2 aligns across 9 bases. TRBV5-3 is sorted into the ORF group, with uncertain function. After removal of 0 bases from V and 4 bases from J, the junction contained 10 bases not matched to a gene. CDR3 length: 18 amino acids. CDR3 in amino acids: CARSLAIAGARGTGELFF. The CDR3 DNA reads as TGTGCCAGAAGCTTGGCCATAGCGGGGGCACGGGGCACCGGGGAGCTGTTTTTT.

The CDR3 protein is CASSRDSAFITEAFF. The CDR3 nucleotides read TGTGCCAGCAGTAGGGACAGCGCCTTCATCACTGAAGCTTTCTTT. The V call is TRBV2, the J call TRBJ1-1, with TRBD1 matching over 7 bases. The CDR3 runs 15 residues. Germline V lookup: CDR1 SNHLY, CDR2 FYNNEI. V lost 5 bases to trimming and J lost 4 bases; unmatched junction nucleotides: 10.

The chain recombines TRBV7-9 with TRBJ1-4; D not certain. Germline lookup yields CDR1 SEHNR and CDR2 FQNEAQ (reference sequence). This CDR3 is 15 amino acids long. Trimming shortened V by 6 bases and J by 0 bases, and 11 bases separated the two germline ends. CDR3 in amino acids: CASSPLGATNEKLFF. DNA for the CDR3: TGTGCCAGCAGTCCCTTGGGTGCAACTAATGAAAAACTGTTTTTT.

Only one count was recorded for this clone. This chain uses TRBV21-1 with TRBJ2-1; the tabulated D call, TRBD2, remains unverified against the DNA. TRBV21-1 is assigned pseudogene status. The CDR3 extends over 17 amino acids. The CDR3 protein is CASSKVVAGVSYNEQFF. CDR3 nucleotide sequence: TGTGCCAGCAGCAAAGTGGTAGCGGGAGTTTCTTACAATGAGCAGTTCTTC.

The chain has TRBV5-1 and TRBJ2-3; 8 bases are a match to TRBD1. The ends lost 7 bases at V and 0 bases at J; junction bases unmatched: 1. Germline values: CDR1 SGHRS, CDR2 YFSETQ. The CDR3 runs 13 residues. The CDR3 sequence: CASRTGSTDTQYF. The DNA for the CDR3 is TGCGCCAGCCGGACAGGGAGCACAGATACGCAGTATTTT.

The chain employs TRBV28 and TRBJ1-2; 9 nucleotides agree with TRBD1. CDR3 length: 13 residues. Per germline, CDR1 MDHEN and CDR2 SYDVKM. V lost 4 bases to trimming and J lost 7 bases; unmatched junction nucleotides: 4. The CDR3 region has the DNA TGTGCCAGCAGTTCTACAGGGGGCTTTGGCTACACCTTC. This encodes CASSSTGGFGYTF.

This clone was observed a handful of times. DNA for the CDR3: TGTGCCAGCAGTGCGGGACTAGCGCGTTACGAGCAGTACTTC. This codes for CASSAGLARYEQYF. This chain connects TRBV2 to TRBJ2-7; TRBD2 matches at 10 bases. Germline V lookup: CDR1 SNHLY, CDR2 FYNNEI. The V segment lost 4 bases and the J segment 4 bases; nucleotides outside the gene matches: 4. The CDR3 length is 14 residues.

This clone came up a few times. The J gene is TRBJ2-7, the V gene TRBV20-1; D is possibly TRBD2 (5 bases). This CDR3 has 14 residues. Trimming removed 3 bases at V and 3 bases at J, with 15 bases between. CDR1 and CDR2 (germline): DFQATT, SNEGSKA (reference sequence). The CDR3 protein is CSASNQLGGYEQYF. Written as DNA, the CDR3 is TGCAGTGCTAGTAACCAGCTAGGAGGCTACGAGCAGTACTTC.

The genes are TRBV19 and TRBJ1-4; TRBD1 agrees at 8 bases. The CDR3 loop spans 15 amino acids. Germline CDR1 LNHDA, CDR2 SQIVND (reference sequence). Trimming at V came to 4 bases and at J to 4 bases, leaving 5 bases not matched to a gene. The CDR3 bases are TGTGCCAGTAGTAAAGGGGGACAGGATAATGAAAAACTGTTTTTT. Translated, it gives CASSKGGQDNEKLFF.

The V call is TRBV7-2, the J call TRBJ1-3; D is possibly TRBD1 (6 bases). The CDR3 contains 15 residues. Trimming took 1 base from V and 4 from J, leaving 11 bases between them. Germline CDR1 SGHTA, CDR2 FQGNSA. The CDR3 spells CASSLVSGVGNTIYF. In DNA form, the CDR3 reads TGTGCCAGCAGCTTAGTCTCAGGGGTGGGAAACACCATATATTTT. The full variable domain, with the rest looked up from reference TRBV7-2 and TRBJ1-3, is GAGVSQSPSNKVTEKGKDVELRCDPISGHTALYWYRQSLGQGLEFLIYFQGNSAPDKSGLPSDRFSAERTGGSVSTLTIQRTQQEDSAVYLCASSLVSGVGNTIYFGEGSWLTVV.

The chain joins TRBV7-8 to TRBJ2-1; D is ambiguous. The CDR3 extends over 14 amino acids. Trimming removed 5 bases from V and 10 bases from J, with 18 bases in between. Germline CDR1 is SGHVS and CDR2 is FQNEAQ. The CDR3 bases are TGTGCCAGCAGCCCCATATCGCATAGTAGGGAGCAGTTCTTC. Its translation: CASSPISHSREQFF.

This clone was recorded a few times. The chain couples TRBV30 to TRBJ1-2; D is ambiguous. Germline V gene data show CDR1 as GTSNPN and CDR2 as SVGIG (reference sequence). Trimming stripped 0 bases from V and 7 bases from J, with 6 bases between. This CDR3 has 11 amino acids. CDR3 sequence (DNA): TGTGCCTGGAGTGTCGGAAGTGGCTACACCTTC. Translating it yields CAWSVGSGYTF.

This chain links TRBV20-1 with TRBJ2-7; TRBD1 or TRBD2 may be the D gene (5 bases each). CDR1 is DFQATT, CDR2 SNEGSKA, per germline (reference sequence). Trimming removed 5 bases from V and 7 bases from J, with 9 bases in between. The CDR3 has 10 residues. The CDR3 DNA sequence: TGCAGTGCTGGGAGACAGGAGCAGTACTTC. Translated, it gives CSAGRQEQYF.

This clone has more than one count but fewer than ten. The chain carries TRBV2 and TRBJ2-7; D is undetermined. The germline V gene has CDR1 SNHLY and CDR2 FYNNEI. CDR3 length: 14 amino acids. Trimming left V 4 bases short and J 2 bases short, with 12 bases between. The CDR3 nucleotides read TGTGCCAGCAGTGCGCCCATTACAACCTACGAGCAGTACTTC. Its translation is CASSAPITTYEQYF.

This chain links TRBV3-1 (or the pseudogene TRBV3-2) with TRBJ2-1, with a weak D call TRBD2 (6 bases). The CDR3 is 15 residues long. The V gene's germline CDR1 is LGHDT and CDR2 YNNKEL (reference sequence). V was clipped by 4 bases and J by 0 bases, with 10 bases between them. The CDR3 region is CASSLLASSYNEQFF. The CDR3, as DNA: TGTGCCAGCAGCCTACTAGCCTCCTCCTACAATGAGCAGTTCTTC.